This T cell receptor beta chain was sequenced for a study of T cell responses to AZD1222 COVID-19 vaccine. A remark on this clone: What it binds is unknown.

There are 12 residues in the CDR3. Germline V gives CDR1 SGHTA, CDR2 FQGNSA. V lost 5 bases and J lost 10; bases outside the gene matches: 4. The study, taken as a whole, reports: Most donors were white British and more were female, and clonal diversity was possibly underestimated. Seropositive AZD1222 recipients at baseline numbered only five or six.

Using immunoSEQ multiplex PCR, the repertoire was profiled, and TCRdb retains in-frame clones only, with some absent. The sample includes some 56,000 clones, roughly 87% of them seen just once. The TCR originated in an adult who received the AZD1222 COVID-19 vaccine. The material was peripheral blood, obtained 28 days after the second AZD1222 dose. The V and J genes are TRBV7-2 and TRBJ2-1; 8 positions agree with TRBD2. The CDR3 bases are TGTGCCAGCAGCACTAGCGGAAGCGAGCAGTTCTTC. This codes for CASSTSGSEQFF.